These 29 T cell receptor beta chains came from one sample sequenced in a study of identical twins. In TCRdb, the 5' RACE reads were re-called with MiXCR into one record per CDR3 protein. Here the sample spans some 440,000 distinct CDR3 sequences, 20% to 25% being singletons. These records were also assigned to another study, of T cells expressing NK-cell markers.

Sequencing was carried out using CD4+ T cells sorted from blood. The receptor set was obtained from a woman between 18 and 29 years old in good health.

Here the CDR3 reads CASSREEGYEQYF. The CDR3 coding sequence is TGTGCCAGCAGCCGGGAGGAGGGCTACGAGCAGTACTTC. This rearrangement joins TRBV7-6 to TRBJ2-7, with 7 bases matching TRBD2. This CDR3 is built from 13 residues. The J segment lost 3 bases and the V segment lost 5 bases, leaving 4 bases of the junction unmatched. Looked up from germline, CDR1 is SGHVS and CDR2 is FNYEAQ. Combining the CDR3 with reference TRBV7-6 and TRBJ2-7 gives the whole variable domain GAGVSQSPRYKVTKRGQDVALRCDPISGHVSLYWYRQALGQGPEFLTYFNYEAQQDKSGLPNDRFSAERPEGSISTLTIQRTEQRDSAMYRCASSREEGYEQYFGPGTRLTVT.

A few counts support this clonotype. This chain uses TRBV15 with TRBJ1-5; maybe TRBD1 (5 bases). V dropped 5 bases and J dropped 6 bases, with 14 bases sitting between them. This CDR3 is built from 14 residues. Germline assignment: CDR1 LNHNV and CDR2 YYDKDF (reference sequence). For the CDR3, the DNA is TGTGCCACCAGCGGGCCAGGGTACAGTCAGCCCCAGCATTTT. This codes for CATSGPGYSQPQHF. The full variable domain, completed using reference TRBV15 and TRBJ1-5, is DAMVIQNPRYQVTQFGKPVTLSCSQTLNHNVMYWYQQKSSQAPKLLFHYYDKDFNNEADTPDNFQSRRPNTSFCFLDIRSPGLGDTAMYLCATSGPGYSQPQHFGDGTRLSIL.

The genes are TRBV20-1 and TRBJ2-5; D unresolved. Germline CDR1 DFQATT, CDR2 SNEGSKA (reference sequence). The CDR3 totals 12 residues. V was trimmed by 7 bases and J by 1 base, leaving 10 bases between them. CDR3 DNA: TGCAGTGGGGAAGGGATCCAAGAGACCCAGTACTTC. As protein: CSGEGIQETQYF.

This clonotype appeared a single time. The V gene is TRBV20-1, the J gene TRBJ2-5, with D hard to call. This CDR3 has 13 residues. CDR1 DFQATT and CDR2 SNEGSKA come from the germline V gene (reference sequence). Trimming pared 2 bases from V and 5 bases from J, leaving 12 bases between. The CDR3 DNA reads TGCAGTGCTAGATCGGGTGATAGGGAGACCCAGTACTTC. Its protein is CSARSGDRETQYF.

The chain is built from TRBV5-5 and TRBJ1-4; TRBD1 matches 8 bases. V lost 3 bases and J lost 0; bases outside the gene matches: 4. The CDR3 consists of 16 residues. The germline V gene encodes CDR1 SGHKS and CDR2 YYEKEE (reference sequence). The CDR3 DNA follows: TGTGCCAGCAGCTCGAGACAGGGGACAACTAATGAAAAACTGTTTTTT. Its translation is CASSSRQGTTNEKLFF.

This clonotype came up many times. V gene TRBV5-5 combines with J gene TRBJ1-1, with D possibly matching TRBD1 (6 bases). The V gene's germline CDR1 is SGHKS and CDR2 YYEKEE (reference sequence). Between the trimmed V and J ends, which lost 5 bases and 4 bases, there was a span of 15 bases. The length of the CDR3 is 14 residues. The CDR3 protein is CASRQQGRSTEAFF. In DNA form, the CDR3 reads TGTGCCAGCAGACAGCAGGGGAGGTCCACTGAAGCTTTCTTT.

There are a few counts of this clonotype. The chain is built from TRBV27 and TRBJ2-3, with 14 bases lining up with TRBD2. The CDR3 contains 17 residues. Per germline, CDR1 MNHEY and CDR2 SMNVEV (reference sequence). J lost 5 bases, V lost 6 bases, and 10 bases had no gene match. The CDR3 DNA reads as TGTGCCAGCAGCCTCGGGACTAGCGGGAGAAAGGTAGATACGCAGTATTTT. Encoded protein: CASSLGTSGRKVDTQYF.

The chain recombines TRBV20-1 with TRBJ1-1, with D uncertain. The V end was cut by 3 bases, the J end by 1 base, with 9 bases between. The length of the CDR3 is 13 residues. The germline V gene encodes CDR1 DFQATT and CDR2 SNEGSKA (reference sequence). The CDR3 DNA follows: TGCAGTGCTAGGAGGGCGGGGAACACTGAAGCTTTCTTT. Protein: CSARRAGNTEAFF.

The V gene is TRBV20-1, the J gene TRBJ2-1; no reliable D call. Germline V gene data show CDR1 as DFQATT and CDR2 as SNEGSKA (reference sequence). V lost 3 bases, J lost 9 bases, and 15 bases lay in between. The CDR3 loop spans 13 amino acids. The CDR3 loop reads CSASNPLVFEQFF. The DNA for the CDR3 is TGCAGTGCTAGTAACCCTTTGGTATTTGAGCAGTTCTTC.

This chain uses TRBV4-3 with TRBJ2-2; tentative D call: TRBD1 (5 bases). From germline, CDR1 is LGHNA and CDR2 YSLEER. V was shortened by 1 base and J by 3 bases, with 9 bases between the two germline ends. There are 15 residues in the CDR3. CDR3: CASSQVDSYTGELFF. The CDR3 DNA is TGCGCCAGCAGCCAAGTCGACAGCTACACCGGGGAGCTGTTTTTT.

This clonotype was counted only a few times. This rearrangement joins TRBV29-1 to TRBJ2-7, with D possibly being TRBD2 (5 bases). Germline CDR1 SQVTM, CDR2 ANQGSEA. The CDR3 sequence is 11 residues long. V shed 0 bases and J shed 7 bases, with 7 bases lying between them. This CDR3 reads CSVEDWREQYF. The CDR3 nucleotides read TGCAGCGTTGAAGATTGGAGGGAGCAGTACTTC.

V usage is TRBV12-3 or TRBV12-4 and J usage is TRBJ2-3; D is ambiguous. The CDR3 contains 15 residues. Between the trimmed V and J ends, which lost 3 bases and 0 bases, there was a span of 10 bases. CDR3 bases: TGTGCCAGCAGTTTCAACCGAGCTAGCACAGATACGCAGTATTTT. It specifies CASSFNRASTDTQYF.

As regards this clonotype: Mismatch with germline at one junction end may stem from a read error. The chain has TRBV20-1 and TRBJ2-1; TRBD2 matches at 9 bases. The CDR3 contains 17 residues. The V gene's germline CDR1 is DFQATT and CDR2 SNEGSKA (reference sequence). The CDR3 loop reads CCARDRTWREGGNEQFF. The CDR3 DNA sequence: TGCTGTGCTAGAGACAGGACCTGGCGGGAGGGGGGCAATGAGCAGTTCTTC.

This chain connects TRBV5-1 to TRBJ2-7; 9 nucleotides align to TRBD2. Losses at the gene ends were 0 bases for V and 2 bases for J; bases not matched to a gene: 3. Germline CDR1 reads SGHRS; CDR2 reads YFSETQ. The CDR3 length is 15 residues. CDR3 amino acids: CASSLGKREAYEQYF. The CDR3 DNA is TGCGCCAGCAGCTTGGGAAAGCGGGAGGCCTACGAGCAGTACTTC. Combining the CDR3 with reference TRBV5-1 and TRBJ2-7 gives the whole variable domain KAGVTQTPRYLIKTRGQQVTLSCSPISGHRSVSWYQQTPGQGLQFLFEYFSETQRNKGNFPGRFSGRQFSNSRSEMNVSTLELGDSALYLCASSLGKREAYEQYFGPGTRLTVT.

This chain joins TRBV6-1 and TRBJ1-2; 8 bases are a match to TRBD1. CDR3 length: 12 residues. The ends lost 7 bases at V and 6 bases at J; junction bases unmatched: 4. Germline lookup yields CDR1 MNHNS and CDR2 SASEGT. CDR3 in DNA: TGTGCCAGCATGCCGGACAGGGATGGCTACACCTTC. Amino acids: CASMPDRDGYTF.

This clonotype was seen at least ten times. This sequence joins TRBV4-3 and TRBJ2-7, with D possibly matching TRBD2 (6 bases). Germline V lookup: CDR1 LGHNA, CDR2 YSLEER. The CDR3 has 15 amino acids. With 1 base removed from V and 5 bases from J, the gap between germline ends came to 15 bases. CDR3 amino acids: CASSQAGSLLNEQYF. In DNA form, the CDR3 reads TGCGCCAGCAGCCAAGCCGGGAGTCTCTTAAACGAGCAGTACTTC.

This chain uses TRBV20-1 with TRBJ2-3; no reliable D call. Germline V gene lookup returns CDR1 DFQATT and CDR2 SNEGSKA (reference sequence). Trimming removed 0 bases from V and 3 bases from J, with 7 bases in between. This CDR3 region has 13 residues. Here the CDR3 reads CSARDRLTDTQYF. The CDR3 DNA sequence: TGCAGTGCTAGAGATCGGCTTACAGATACGCAGTATTTT.

This clonotype occurred many times. The gene calls are TRBV5-4 and TRBJ2-6; D is ambiguous. The CDR3 extends over 15 amino acids. Germline CDR1 SGHNT, CDR2 YYREEE (reference sequence). V was cut by 0 bases and J by 0 bases, with 4 bases left in between. In DNA form, the CDR3 reads TGTGCCAGCAGCTTGGGCTTCTCTGGGGCCAACGTCCTGACTTTC. This translates into CASSLGFSGANVLTF.

There are many counts of this clonotype. The chain has TRBV24-1 and TRBJ2-1, with D unresolved. The length of the CDR3 is 16 residues. Germline CDR1 reads KGHDR; CDR2 reads SFDVKD. V was clipped by 3 bases and J by 0 bases, with 11 bases between them. For the CDR3, the DNA is TGTGCCACCAGTGATCCGAAGGAGAGCTCCTACAATGAGCAGTTCTTC. Amino acid sequence: CATSDPKESSYNEQFF.

This clonotype rates as medium-sized (0.01 to 0.1%). The DNA of the CDR3 is TGCAGCGTTGCACTAGCGGGAGTAGCAGATACGCAGTATTTT. Translation: CSVALAGVADTQYF. This sequence joins TRBV29-1 and TRBJ2-3; 11 positions agree with TRBD2. This CDR3 is built from 14 residues. The trim removed 4 bases at V and 4 bases at J, leaving 4 bases unmatched. Germline CDR1 SQVTM, CDR2 ANQGSEA.

This rearrangement joins TRBV4-2 to TRBJ2-2, with D perhaps TRBD1 (5 bases). Per germline, CDR1 LGHNA and CDR2 YNFKEQ. The CDR3 is made up of 15 amino acids. The V gene lost 4 bases and the J gene lost 5 bases, with 14 bases spanning the gap. This CDR3 reads CASSPLDRPTGELFF. The CDR3 nucleotides read TGTGCCAGCAGCCCTCTAGACAGACCTACCGGGGAGCTGTTTTTT.

This chain joins TRBV20-1 and TRBJ2-3; D unclear. The CDR3 loop spans 15 amino acids. Looked up from germline, CDR1 is DFQATT and CDR2 is SNEGSKA (reference sequence). The V and J ends lost 1 base and 2 bases respectively, with 13 bases between them. The DNA for the CDR3 is TGCAGTGCTAGAGTTGGCGGCCTTTCCACAGATACGCAGTATTTT. It encodes CSARVGGLSTDTQYF.

The V gene is TRBV20-1, the J gene TRBJ2-7, with D tentatively TRBD1 (6 bases). Per germline, CDR1 DFQATT and CDR2 SNEGSKA (reference sequence). Trimming removed 0 bases at V and 0 bases at J, with 6 bases between. The CDR3 is made up of 13 amino acids. The CDR3 sequence is CSAREGASYEQYF. CDR3 sequence (DNA): TGCAGTGCTAGAGAGGGGGCCTCCTACGAGCAGTACTTC.

V usage is TRBV6-2 or TRBV6-3 and J usage is TRBJ2-7, with 13 bases fitting TRBD2. Germline trimming cut 7 bases from V and 5 bases from J; bases unmatched to any gene: 8. CDR1 is MNHEY, CDR2 SVGEGT, per germline. This CDR3 spans 15 amino acids. CDR3 sequence reads: CASKLWTSGSHEQYF. The CDR3, as DNA: TGTGCCAGCAAGCTTTGGACTAGCGGGAGCCACGAGCAGTACTTC.

This clonotype was counted between two and nine times. The chain recombines TRBV10-3 with TRBJ1-2, with D tentatively TRBD1 (6 bases). V lost 0 bases, J lost 4 bases, and 9 bases lay in between. CDR3 size: 14 residues. CDR1 and CDR2 (germline): ENHRY, SYGVKD. As DNA, the CDR3 is TGTGCCATCAGTGAGTCCGGACAGCTCTATGGCTACACCTTC. Translated, it gives CAISESGQLYGYTF.

This chain uses TRBV7-6 with TRBJ1-1, with D possibly TRBD1 on 5 matching bases. Germline lookup yields CDR1 SGHVS and CDR2 FNYEAQ. The CDR3 contains 16 residues. V was cut by 6 bases and J by 0 bases, with 17 bases left in between. CDR3 in DNA: TGTGCCAGCAGTTTGGAAACGGACACCTTGAACACTGAAGCTTTCTTT. Amino acid sequence: CASSLETDTLNTEAFF.

This clonotype was seen a single time. One end of the junction is discordant with germline, which a read error may explain. The CDR3 DNA sequence: TGTGCTTGGACTAGCGGACAAGAGACCCAGTACTTC. Residues: CAWTSGQETQYF. The genes are TRBV30 and TRBJ2-5, with 10 bases aligning to TRBD2. CDR1 is GTSNPN and CDR2 is SVGIG in the germline V gene (reference sequence). The CDR3 contains 12 residues.

The chain links TRBV20-1 to TRBJ2-1; D is undetermined. This CDR3 spans 14 amino acids. Germline lookup yields CDR1 DFQATT and CDR2 SNEGSKA (reference sequence). V lost 6 bases to trimming and J lost 4 bases, with 16 bases between them. The DNA of the CDR3 is TGCAGTGCCTTCAACCCTTCAAGTTACAATGAGCAGTTCTTC. The encoded protein is CSAFNPSSYNEQFF.

V usage is TRBV29-1 and J usage is TRBJ1-4, with D maybe TRBD1 (5 bases). The V gene's germline CDR1 is SQVTM and CDR2 ANQGSEA. This CDR3 is 12 amino acids long. The V end lost 4 bases, the J end lost 8 bases, and 11 bases lay between the germline ends. The CDR3 sequence: CSVAGGEEKLFF. CDR3 in DNA: TGCAGCGTTGCAGGAGGGGAAGAAAAACTGTTTTTT.